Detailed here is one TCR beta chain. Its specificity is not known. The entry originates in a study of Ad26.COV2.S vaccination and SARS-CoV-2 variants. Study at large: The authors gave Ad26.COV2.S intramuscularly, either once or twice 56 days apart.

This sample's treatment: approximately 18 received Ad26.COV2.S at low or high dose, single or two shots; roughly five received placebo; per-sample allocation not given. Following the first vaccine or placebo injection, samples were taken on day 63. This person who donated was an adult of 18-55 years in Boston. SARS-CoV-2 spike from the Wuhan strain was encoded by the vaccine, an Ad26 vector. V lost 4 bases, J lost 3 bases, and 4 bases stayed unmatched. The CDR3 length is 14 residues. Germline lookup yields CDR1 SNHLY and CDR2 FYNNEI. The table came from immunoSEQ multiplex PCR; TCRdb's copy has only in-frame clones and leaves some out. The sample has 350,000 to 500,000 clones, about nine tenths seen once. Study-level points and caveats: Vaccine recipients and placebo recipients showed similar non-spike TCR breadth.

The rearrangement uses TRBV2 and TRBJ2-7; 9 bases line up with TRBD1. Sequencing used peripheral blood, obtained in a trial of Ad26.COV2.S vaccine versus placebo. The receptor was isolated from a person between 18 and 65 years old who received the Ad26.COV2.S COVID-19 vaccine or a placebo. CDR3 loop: CASSVETGGYEQYF. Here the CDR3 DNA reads TGTGCCAGCAGTGTTGAGACAGGGGGCTACGAGCAGTACTTC.